Detailed here is one T cell receptor (beta chain). The sample is drawn from a study of blood T cell repertoires in COVID-19. On the study more broadly: Nucleic acid was either cDNA or gDNA, and it came from T cells, B-cell-depleted T cells, or PBMCs.

CDR1 is SGHDT, CDR2 YYEEEE, per germline. V lost 4 bases to trimming and J lost 8 bases; unmatched junction nucleotides: 15. The CDR3 runs 17 residues. Under the authors' procedure: Amplification of reference gene primers was used by the study to estimate nucleated cell counts. Method: immunoSEQ multiplex PCR; TCRdb's copy keeps in-frame clones and lacks some. The DNA gave D and trimming, while V, J and clone size come from that table. The repertoire holds roughly 100,000 clones, with 81% as singletons. The TCR sequence derives from an elderly man with acute or convalescent COVID-19. V gene TRBV5-6 combines with J gene TRBJ1-2; 12 bases map to TRBD1. Sequencing was carried out using peripheral blood. The CDR3 protein is CASSHRDRGRKARGYTF. The CDR3 DNA reads TGTGCCAGCAGCCACCGGGACAGGGGGCGCAAGGCCCGGGGCTACACCTTC.